Below are 27 T cell receptor beta chains sequenced from a single sample in a study of OX40 agonist ivuxolimab in advanced cancers. TCRdb keeps only in-frame clones here, not all; method: immunoSEQ multiplex PCR. The sample has roughly 27,000 clones; about 86% are singletons. The sample in question was CD4+ or CD8+ T cells sorted from blood, obtained in a trial of the OX40 agonist ivuxolimab. The receptors originated from an adult with an advanced solid tumor such as melanoma, head and neck, liver or kidney cancer.

Judged by abundance, this clone is large. The V call is TRBV5-8, the J call TRBJ2-2; D is ambiguous. V lost 1 base and J 3 bases, leaving 13 bases between the germline ends. This CDR3 contains 16 residues. CDR1 is SGHTS, CDR2 YDEGEE, per germline. The CDR3 DNA reads TGTGCCAGCAGCTTGTCACACGACACTTACACCGGGGAGCTGTTTTTT. Protein product: CASSLSHDTYTGELFF.

The chain joins TRBV15 to TRBJ2-3, with D uncertain. V dropped 8 bases and J dropped 1 base, with 10 bases sitting between them. Germline CDR1 LNHNV, CDR2 YYDKDF (reference sequence). The CDR3 is 13 residues long. The CDR3 spells CATAVWGTDTQYF. As DNA, the CDR3 is TGTGCCACCGCGGTTTGGGGCACAGATACGCAGTATTTT.

The rearrangement uses TRBV10-2 and TRBJ2-1; D not resolved. The CDR3 contains 12 residues. Trimming pared 2 bases from V and 5 bases from J, leaving 4 bases between. Germline CDR1 reads WSHSY; CDR2 reads SAAADI. The CDR3 sequence: CASSELNNEQFF. The CDR3, as DNA: TGCGCCAGCAGTGAGCTAAACAATGAGCAGTTCTTC.

This chain connects TRBV11-2 to TRBJ1-1, with 7 bases identical to TRBD1. Trimming removed 2 bases from V and 1 base from J; junction bases left unmatched: 7. Germline CDR1 SGHAT, CDR2 FQNNGV. This CDR3 is built from 16 residues. As DNA, the CDR3 is TGTGCCAGCAGCTTACTGGCAGGGGGTAAGAACACTGAAGCTTTCTTT. Encoded protein: CASSLLAGGKNTEAFF. Using reference TRBV11-2 and TRBJ1-1 for the parts outside the CDR3, the full variable domain is EAGVAQSPRYKIIEKRQSVAFWCNPISGHATLYWYQQILGQGPKLLIQFQNNGVVDDSQLPKDRFSAERLKGVDSTLKIQPAKLEDSAVYLCASSLLAGGKNTEAFFGQGTRLTVV.

This clone was recorded once. In DNA form, the CDR3 reads TGCGCCAGCAGCCATAGTCTAAATTCTGACGAGCAGTACTTC. It yields the protein CASSHSLNSDEQYF. The chain links TRBV4-1 to TRBJ2-7; no clear D gene. The CDR3 sequence is 14 residues long. Trimming removed 3 bases at V and 5 bases at J, with 14 bases between. Germline V CDR1 and CDR2: MGHRA, YSYEKL.

The chain couples TRBV5-6 to TRBJ2-7, with TRBD2 matching 9 bases. The length of the CDR3 is 17 residues. The V gene's germline CDR1 is SGHDT and CDR2 YYEEEE. With V trimmed by 4 bases and J by 3 bases, 14 bases remained unmatched. DNA of the CDR3: TGTGCCAGCAGCCTCCCCTTTGGGACTAGCACGGACTACGAGCAGTACTTC. It specifies CASSLPFGTSTDYEQYF.

This clone was recorded only once. The chain has TRBV9 and TRBJ2-5, with D perhaps matching TRBD2 (6 bases). CDR3 size: 13 residues. Trimming shortened V by 4 bases and J by 4 bases, and 11 bases separated the two germline ends. In germline, CDR1 is SGDLS, CDR2 YYNGEE. This CDR3 is CASSRSGGETQYF. CDR3 coding DNA: TGTGCCAGCAGCCGGTCCGGGGGAGAGACCCAGTACTTC.

This chain joins TRBV6-5 and TRBJ2-7; D gene uncertain. V dropped 7 bases and J dropped 5 bases, with 9 bases sitting between them. Germline-derived CDR1 and CDR2 are MNHEY and SVGAGI. This CDR3 has 11 residues. DNA of the CDR3: TGTGCCAGCACCCGGGCCCACGAGCAGTACTTC. This gives the protein CASTRAHEQYF.

V is TRBV6-4 and J is TRBJ2-2, with D possibly TRBD1 on 5 matching bases. Trimming shortened V by 6 bases and J by 0 bases, and 20 bases separated the two germline ends. The CDR3 is made up of 18 amino acids. Germline CDR1 reads MRHNA; CDR2 reads SNTAGT. CDR3 amino acids: CASSRSAGHPANTGELFF. DNA for the CDR3: TGTGCCAGCAGCCGTTCGGCAGGGCATCCTGCGAACACCGGGGAGCTGTTTTTT.

Note on this clone: This same CDR3 is encoded by further DNA sequences in the sample. The rearrangement links TRBV9 to TRBJ2-1, with D uncertain. V lost 4 bases to trimming and J lost 4 bases, with 3 bases between them. CDR3 size: 11 residues. Germline CDR1 is SGDLS and CDR2 is YYNGEE. The CDR3 sequence: CASSLYNEQFF. For the CDR3, the DNA is TGTGCCAGCAGCCTTTACAATGAGCAGTTCTTC.

This sequence joins TRBV9 and TRBJ2-1; 12 positions agree with TRBD2. This CDR3 has 15 residues. V gave up 3 bases and J gave up 3 bases; unmatched junction bases: 1. CDR1 is SGDLS, CDR2 YYNGEE, per germline. CDR3 DNA sequence: TGTGCCAGCAGCGGGACTAGCGGGATCTACAATGAGCAGTTCTTC. It translates to CASSGTSGIYNEQFF.

This chain uses TRBV19 with TRBJ2-3; TRBD2 is a possible D gene (7 bases). The V end was cut by 7 bases, the J end by 2 bases, with 16 bases between. The germline V gene has CDR1 LNHDA and CDR2 SQIVND (reference sequence). The CDR3 is 15 residues long. The CDR3 loop is CASTKGGGATDTQYF. In DNA, the CDR3 is TGTGCCAGTACCAAAGGGGGGGGAGCCACAGATACGCAGTATTTT.

V is TRBV2 and J is TRBJ2-7; TRBD2 might be the D (7 bases). Germline CDR1 and CDR2: SNHLY and FYNNEI. There are 13 residues in the CDR3. Trimming took off 7 bases at V and 3 bases at J, with 13 bases between the two ends. The CDR3 DNA reads as TGTGCCAGCACGGGGGGCATTGACTACGAGCAGTACTTC. Its protein product is CASTGGIDYEQYF.

This clone was counted between two and nine times. The chain links TRBV21-1 to TRBJ2-7. TRBV21-1 is annotated as a pseudogene. This CDR3 spans 14 amino acids. In DNA, the CDR3 is TGTGCCAGCAGCGCCTGGGACCGAACCTACGAGCAGTACTTC. The encoded protein is CASSAWDRTYEQYF.

The rearrangement links TRBV18 to TRBJ1-4; the D gene is possibly TRBD1 (5 bases). Germline CDR1 and CDR2: KGHSH and LQKENI. Between the trimmed V and J ends, which lost 2 bases and 7 bases, there was a span of 14 bases. This CDR3 is built from 15 residues. The CDR3 DNA reads TGTGCCAGCTCACCATCAGGGTATCTCGGTGAAAAACTGTTTTTT. It is translated as CASSPSGYLGEKLFF.

The V call is TRBV2, the J call TRBJ1-2, with 7 bases matching TRBD1. The length of the CDR3 is 17 residues. Per the germline V gene, CDR1 is SNHLY and CDR2 is FYNNEI. The V gene end was trimmed by 3 bases and the J gene end by 3 bases; junction bases not matched to a gene: 13. Here the CDR3 DNA reads TGTGCCAGCAGTGACCCTAACTGGACAGGAGACGACTATGGCTACACCTTC. Translated, it gives CASSDPNWTGDDYGYTF.

The rearrangement joins TRBV2 to TRBJ2-7; TRBD2 matches 10 bases. In germline, CDR1 is SNHLY, CDR2 FYNNEI. This CDR3 spans 16 amino acids. The V and J ends lost 10 bases and 3 bases, in that order; junction bases with no gene match: 15. The CDR3 loop reads CAITLKGGLANYEQYF. The CDR3 DNA is TGTGCCATCACCCTAAAAGGGGGACTAGCGAACTACGAGCAGTACTTC.

J is TRBJ2-7 and V is TRBV2; D uncertain. With 1 base removed from V and 2 bases from J, the gap between germline ends came to 9 bases. Germline V lookup: CDR1 SNHLY, CDR2 FYNNEI. The CDR3 is 14 residues long. The DNA for the CDR3 is TGTGCCAGCAGTGAAGGACCTGCGACCTACGAGCAGTACTTC. It translates to CASSEGPATYEQYF. Filled out from reference TRBV2 and TRBJ2-7, the complete variable domain reads EPEVTQTPSHQVTQMGQEVILRCVPISNHLYFYWYRQILGQKVEFLVSFYNNEISEKSEIFDDQFSVERPDGSNFTLKIRSTKLEDSAMYFCASSEGPATYEQYFGPGTRLTVT.

This clone showed up just once. The V gene is TRBV30, the J gene TRBJ2-5; D is unresolved. With 4 bases removed from V and 0 bases from J, the gap between germline ends came to 9 bases. The CDR3 is made up of 13 amino acids. Germline CDR1 is GTSNPN and CDR2 is SVGIG (reference sequence). The CDR3 sequence: CAWNYDNQETQYF. CDR3 nucleotide sequence: TGTGCCTGGAACTACGACAACCAAGAGACCCAGTACTTC.

The chain recombines TRBV5-1 with TRBJ2-3; 8 nucleotides match TRBD1. Trimming at V came to 1 base and at J to 4 bases, leaving 14 bases not matched to a gene. CDR3 size: 18 residues. Germline V gene data show CDR1 as SGHRS and CDR2 as YFSETQ. The DNA for the CDR3 is TGCGCCAGCAGCTTGCTAGGACAGGGATACCTATCTGCAGATACGCAGTATTTT. Protein: CASSLLGQGYLSADTQYF.

This sequence joins TRBV14 and TRBJ2-1; TRBD1 agrees at 9 bases. The V gene end was trimmed by 6 bases and the J gene end by 3 bases; junction bases not matched to a gene: 6. The CDR3 runs 15 residues. Germline loops: CDR1 SGHDN, CDR2 FVKESK. CDR3 amino acids: CASRPGTGLYNEQFF. Here the CDR3 DNA reads TGTGCCAGCAGACCCGGGACAGGGCTCTACAATGAGCAGTTCTTC.

This clone turned up a few times. V gene TRBV5-6 combines with J gene TRBJ2-7; D gene ambiguous. V was cut by 6 bases and J by 5 bases, with 21 bases left in between. In germline, CDR1 is SGHDT, CDR2 YYEEEE. This CDR3 comprises 15 residues. The CDR3 is CASKQEQMGYDEQYF. The DNA for the CDR3 is TGTGCCAGCAAGCAAGAGCAAATGGGATACGACGAGCAGTACTTC. Filled out from reference TRBV5-6 and TRBJ2-7, the complete variable domain reads DAGVTQSPTHLIKTRGQQVTLRCSPKSGHDTVSWYQQALGQGPQFIFQYYEEEERQRGNFPDRFSGHQFPNYSSELNVNALLLGDSALYLCASKQEQMGYDEQYFGPGTRLTVT.

This clone was detected once. The chain carries TRBV7-9 and TRBJ2-7, with no clear D. CDR1 is SEHNR, CDR2 FQNEAQ, per germline (reference sequence). This CDR3 spans 13 amino acids. Deletions cut 1 base from V and 3 bases from J, with 7 bases between. CDR3 protein: CASSLGPFYEQYF. The CDR3 DNA reads as TGTGCCAGCAGCTTAGGGCCTTTCTACGAGCAGTACTTC.

The chain joins TRBV27 to TRBJ2-5; TRBD2 agrees at 8 bases. Trimming removed 3 bases from V and 9 bases from J; junction bases left unmatched: 9. Per germline, CDR1 MNHEY and CDR2 SMNVEV (reference sequence). The CDR3 contains 14 residues. The CDR3 DNA follows: TGTGCCAGCAGTTTTGACCCAGCGGGAGTACCCCAGTACTTC. Translated, it gives CASSFDPAGVPQYF.

This clone was detected only a few times. V and J are TRBV2 and TRBJ1-2; D unclear. The CDR3 length is 11 residues. Germline V gene lookup returns CDR1 SNHLY and CDR2 FYNNEI. Trimming took off 6 bases at V and 8 bases at J, with 10 bases between the two ends. The CDR3 sequence: CASRLTRGYTF. The CDR3 nucleotides are TGTGCCAGCAGGTTAACGAGGGGCTACACCTTC.

This clone was observed a few times. V and J are TRBV13 and TRBJ2-7; D is undetermined. Trimming took 5 bases from V and 2 from J, leaving 16 bases between them. Germline CDR1 is PRHDT and CDR2 is FYEKMQ (reference sequence). This CDR3 is 15 amino acids long. CDR3 sequence: CASSPPFAETYEQYF. The CDR3, as DNA: TGTGCCAGCAGCCCCCCGTTTGCGGAAACCTACGAGCAGTACTTC.

The chain uses TRBV6-5 and TRBJ1-3; possibly TRBD1 for D (5 bases). The CDR3 is made up of 14 amino acids. From germline, CDR1 is MNHEY and CDR2 SVGAGI. The ends were cut back, 2 bases at V and 5 bases at J, with 10 bases in the middle. CDR3 in DNA: TGTGCCAGCAGTTACAGGGGCGGAAGAAACACCATATATTTT. Its translation: CASSYRGGRNTIYF.